This entry concerns a single T cell receptor (beta chain). Its antigen is undetermined. This record comes from a study of OX40 agonist ivuxolimab in advanced cancers. About the research overall: Past anti-PD-1, anti-PD-L1 or anti-CTLA-4 therapy was accepted, and roughly 42% had received some. Study-wide results and limits: In CD8+ T cells, expanded clones were on average more numerous than in CD4+.

The assay was immunoSEQ multiplex PCR, and TCRdb's table has in-frame clones only and misses some. The sample lists fewer than 95,000 clones; around 80% were seen once. Unmatched junction bases numbered 7, after V lost 6 bases and J lost 5 bases. Germline assignment: CDR1 LNHDA and CDR2 SQIVND (reference sequence). CDR3 length: 15 residues. Sequencing used CD4+ or CD8+ T cells sorted from blood, obtained in a trial of the OX40 agonist ivuxolimab. The chain joins TRBV19 to TRBJ2-3, with 11 positions matching TRBD2. This receptor was obtained from an adult with an advanced solid tumor such as melanoma, head and neck, liver or kidney cancer. CDR3 sequence: CASRSSGGPLDTQYF. As DNA, the CDR3 is TGTGCCAGTAGGTCTAGCGGGGGGCCGCTAGATACGCAGTATTTT.